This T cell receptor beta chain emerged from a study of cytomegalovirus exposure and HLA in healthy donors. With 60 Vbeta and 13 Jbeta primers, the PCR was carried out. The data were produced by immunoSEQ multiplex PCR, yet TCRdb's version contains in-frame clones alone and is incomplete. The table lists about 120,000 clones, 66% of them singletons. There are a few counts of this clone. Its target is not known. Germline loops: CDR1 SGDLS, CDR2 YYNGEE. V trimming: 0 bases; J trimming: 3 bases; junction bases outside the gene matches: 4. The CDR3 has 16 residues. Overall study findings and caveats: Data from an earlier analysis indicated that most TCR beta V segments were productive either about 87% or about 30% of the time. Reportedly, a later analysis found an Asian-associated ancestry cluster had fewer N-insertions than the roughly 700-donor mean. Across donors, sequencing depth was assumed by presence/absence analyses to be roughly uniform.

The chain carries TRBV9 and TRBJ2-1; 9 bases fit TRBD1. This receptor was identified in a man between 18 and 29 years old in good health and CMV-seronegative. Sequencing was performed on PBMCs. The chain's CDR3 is CASSVAKDRGYNEQFF. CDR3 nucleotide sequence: TGTGCCAGCAGCGTAGCGAAGGACAGGGGCTACAATGAGCAGTTCTTC. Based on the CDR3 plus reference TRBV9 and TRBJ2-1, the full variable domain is DSGVTQTPKHLITATGQRVTLRCSPRSGDLSVYWYQQSLDQGLQFLIQYYNGEERAKGNILERFSAQQFPDLHSELNLSSLELGDSALYFCASSVAKDRGYNEQFFGPGTRLTVL.